This is a list of T cell receptor beta chains from one sample in a study of blood T cell repertoires in COVID-19. Clones were read by immunoSEQ multiplex PCR, and TCRdb kept only the in-frame ones, dropping some. The sample includes more than 95,000 clones, approximately 91% seen only once; the top ten take approximately 5.1%. Input material: peripheral blood. The source of these receptors is a human donor in a cohort sampled during active COVID-19. Both conserved end residues are part of each CDR3. D genes are given only for firm matches. Some rows have no size entry. The others give once, few or many, or a class for an expanded clone.

d_gene	abundance	v_gene	j_gene	CDR3aa	CDR3nt
NA	once	TRBV7-9	TRBJ2-3	CASSLSVRADTQYF	TGTGCCAGCAGCTTAAGTGTTCGGGCAGATACGCAGTATTTT
NA	NA	TRBV6-5	TRBJ1-2	CASLVERYGYTF	TGTGCCAGCTTAGTTGAACGGTATGGCTACACCTTC
TRBD2	NA	TRBV6-6	TRBJ2-3	CATAGDTDTQYF	TGTGCCACAGCGGGGGACACAGATACGCAGTATTTT
NA	NA	TRBV10-3	TRBJ2-7	CAIKGVGEQYF	TGTGCCATCAAAGGGGTGGGCGAGCAGTACTTC
TRBD1	NA	TRBV30	TRBJ2-1	CAWSPQGAGDEQFF	TGTGCCTGGAGTCCACAGGGGGCCGGGGATGAGCAGTTCTTC
NA	NA	TRBV7-2	TRBJ1-2	CASSSPPFGGILYGYTF	TGTGCCAGCAGCTCTCCTCCCTTTGGGGGCATCCTCTATGGCTACACCTTC
TRBD2	NA	TRBV5-1	TRBJ2-5	CASRAGGLPTAQYF	TGCGCCAGCAGGGCGGGGGGCCTCCCTACGGCCCAGTACTTC
TRBD2	NA	TRBV15	TRBJ2-1	CATSRVRGGPYNEQFF	TGTGCCACCAGCAGAGTCCGGGGGGGCCCCTACAATGAGCAGTTCTTC
TRBD1	NA	TRBV28	TRBJ1-1	CASSADRGSTEAFF	TGTGCCAGCAGCGCCGACAGGGGCAGCACTGAAGCTTTCTTT
TRBD2	NA	TRBV10-1	TRBJ2-3	CASSESIASGDTQYF	TGCGCCAGCAGTGAGTCGATAGCTAGCGGGGATACGCAGTATTTT
NA	NA	TRBV12-1	TRBJ2-3	CASSYTSCTDTQYF	TGTGCCAGCAGCTACACCTCCTGCACAGATACGCAGTATTTT